This T cell receptor beta chain originates from a study of blood T cell repertoires in COVID-19. Study-level background: The United States, Italy and Spain supplied acute and convalescent COVID-19 samples. In each case, the material was cDNA or gDNA derived from T cells, B-cell-depleted T cells, or PBMCs.

This CDR3 has 18 amino acids. Losses at the gene ends were 2 bases for V and 4 bases for J; bases not matched to a gene: 10. Germline V CDR1 and CDR2: MDHEN, SYDVKM. Methods used by the authors: The authors estimated nucleated cell counts from reference gene primer amplification. Clones were sequenced by immunoSEQ multiplex PCR, and TCRdb holds only the in-frame ones, with some missing. V and J calls and clone size are given by that table; D and trimming were obtained from the DNA. The sample holds roughly 250,000 clones, 65% to 80% seen once. Sequencing used peripheral blood. The clonotype was recovered from a woman in her forties with active or convalescent COVID-19. The rearrangement joins TRBV28 to TRBJ1-5; 11 nucleotides line up with TRBD1. The CDR3 coding sequence is TGTGCCAGCAGTTTAGGGGGACAGGGGGACCTGAGTAATCAGCCCCAGCATTTT. Translation gives CASSLGGQGDLSNQPQHF.